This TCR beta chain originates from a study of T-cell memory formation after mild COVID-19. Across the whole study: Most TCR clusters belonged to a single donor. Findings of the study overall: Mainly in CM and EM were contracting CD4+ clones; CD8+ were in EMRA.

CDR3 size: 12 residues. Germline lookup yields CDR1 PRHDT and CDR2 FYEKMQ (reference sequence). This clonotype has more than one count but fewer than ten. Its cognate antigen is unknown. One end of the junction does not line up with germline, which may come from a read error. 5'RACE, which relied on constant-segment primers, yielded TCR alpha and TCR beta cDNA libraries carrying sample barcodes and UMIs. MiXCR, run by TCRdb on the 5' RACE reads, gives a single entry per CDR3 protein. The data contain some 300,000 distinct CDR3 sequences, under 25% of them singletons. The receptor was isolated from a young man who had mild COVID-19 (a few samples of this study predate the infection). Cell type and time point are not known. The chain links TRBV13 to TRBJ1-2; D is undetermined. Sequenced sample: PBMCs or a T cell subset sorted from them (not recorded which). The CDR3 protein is CASSIGWGGYTF. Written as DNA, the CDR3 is TGTGCCAGCAGCATAGGGTGGGGTGGCTACACCTTC.